This TCR beta chain was profiled in a study of glioma-infiltrating T cells after dendritic cell vaccination. Time point indicated: after dendritic cell vaccination, including at tumor progression/relapse. Assay used: immunoSEQ multiplex PCR; TCRdb lists only in-frame clones, some missing. The repertoire consists of 85,000 to 100,000 clones, with about 85% occurring once and the leading ten covering around 8%. Trimming at V came to 8 bases and at J to 6 bases, leaving 6 bases not matched to a gene. CDR3 length: 13 amino acids. Germline V gene data show CDR1 as SNHLY and CDR2 as FYNNEI. The receptor's source is a human donor with glioblastoma. The chain links TRBV2 to TRBJ2-1; TRBD1 matches 8 bases. Source: blood, taken after dendritic cell vaccination. CDR3 region: CASLDRDRNEQFF. The CDR3, as DNA: TGTGCCAGCCTGGACAGGGATCGCAATGAGCAGTTCTTC.